This TCR beta chain was documented in a study of blood T cell repertoires in COVID-19. On the study more broadly: Specimens from acute and convalescent COVID-19 originated in the United States, Italy and Spain.

Methods used by the authors: The assay estimated nucleated cells by amplifying reference gene primers. Libraries were prepared by immunoSEQ multiplex PCR; TCRdb keeps only in-frame clonotypes and omits some of them. V, J and clone size are those of that table, while D and trimming were read from the DNA. The sample yields approximately 240,000 clones, 87% seen once. The CDR3 extends over 14 amino acids. Germline V gene sequence: CDR1 MNHEY, CDR2 SMNVEV (reference sequence). V was pared by 6 bases and J by 3 bases, with 15 bases between. The sample taken for sequencing was peripheral blood. This TCR was recovered from a young woman who had recovered from COVID-19. This chain links TRBV27 with TRBJ2-7, with D possibly TRBD1 on 5 matching bases. CDR3 DNA: TGTGCCAGCAGCCGTAAAGGGGAAAACTACGAGCAGTACTTC. It translates to CASSRKGENYEQYF.